The source of this TCR beta chain is a study of blood T cells in healthy people across ages. The use of a sample-barcoded 5' primer and a J-beta primer mix characterized a second PCR of 7 to 11 cycles. One entry per CDR3 protein, called by TCRdb with MiXCR from the 5' RACE reads. This repertoire shows 1.5 million to 2 million distinct CDR3 sequences, about 31% found once; its top ten account for roughly 12%. Germline CDR1 reads KGHSH; CDR2 reads LQKENI. The ends were cut back, 1 base at V and 0 bases at J, with 10 bases in the middle. This CDR3 is 15 amino acids long. The study's findings and limits: Diversity of TCR beta per million T cells declined in a roughly linear way with age.

PBMCs numbering at least 6.5 million were isolated per sample. Notes on this clonotype: What it binds is unknown.

The chain is built from TRBV18 and TRBJ2-7, with D uncertain. Sample: blood. The receptor was derived from a woman aged 25 to 39 in good health. CDR3 in amino acids: CASSPQPADSYEQYF. For the CDR3, the DNA is TGTGCCAGCTCACCACAGCCTGCAGACTCCTACGAGCAGTACTTC.